This T cell receptor beta chain derives from a study of blood T cell repertoires in COVID-19. The CDR3 runs to 14 residues. The V gene's germline CDR1 is MDHEN and CDR2 SYDVKM. Trimming pared 3 bases from V and 0 bases from J, leaving 8 bases between. Only in-frame clones appear in the TCRdb table, and some are missing; sequencing was by immunoSEQ multiplex PCR. Of around 50,000 clones in the sample, about 92% are singletons; the top ten hold around 3.1%. The clonotype was recovered from a human donor in a cohort sampled during active COVID-19. This chain joins TRBV28 and TRBJ1-1; TRBD1 is a possible D gene (5 bases). The source material was peripheral blood. The CDR3 sequence: CASSFPGMNTEAFF. The CDR3 nucleotides read TGTGCCAGCAGTTTCCCAGGGATGAACACTGAAGCTTTCTTT.